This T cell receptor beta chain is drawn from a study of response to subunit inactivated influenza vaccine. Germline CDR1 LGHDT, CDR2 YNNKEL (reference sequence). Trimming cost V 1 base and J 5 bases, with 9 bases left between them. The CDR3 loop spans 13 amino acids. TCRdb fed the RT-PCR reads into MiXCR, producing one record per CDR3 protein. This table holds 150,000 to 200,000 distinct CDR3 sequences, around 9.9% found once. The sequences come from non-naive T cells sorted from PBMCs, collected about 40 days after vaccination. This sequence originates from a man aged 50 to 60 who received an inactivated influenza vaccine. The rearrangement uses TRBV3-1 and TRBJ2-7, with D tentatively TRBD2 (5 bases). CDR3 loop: CASSQVDGNEQYF. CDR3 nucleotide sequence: TGTGCCAGCAGCCAAGTTGACGGGAACGAGCAGTACTTC.